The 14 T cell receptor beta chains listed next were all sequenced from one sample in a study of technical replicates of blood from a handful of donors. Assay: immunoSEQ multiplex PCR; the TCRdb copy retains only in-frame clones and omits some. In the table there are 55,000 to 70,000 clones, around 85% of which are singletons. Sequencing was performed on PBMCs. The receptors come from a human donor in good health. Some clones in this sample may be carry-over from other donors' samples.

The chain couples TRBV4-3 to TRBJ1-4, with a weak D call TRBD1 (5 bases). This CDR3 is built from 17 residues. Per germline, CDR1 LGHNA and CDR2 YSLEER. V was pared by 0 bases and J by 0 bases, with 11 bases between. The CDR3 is CASSQDLPGSTNEKLFF. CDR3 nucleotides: TGCGCCAGCAGCCAAGATCTCCCAGGGTCAACTAATGAAAAACTGTTTTTT.

CDR3 amino acids: CASNDPGLALQYF. The CDR3 coding sequence is TGTGCCAGCAACGACCCGGGACTAGCTCTCCAGTACTTC. This chain joins TRBV6-6 and TRBJ2-5; the match to TRBD2 covers 9 bases. The CDR3 has 13 residues. Trimming took 7 bases from V and 10 from J; bases not matched to a gene: 10. The V gene's germline CDR1 is MNHNY and CDR2 SVGAGI (reference sequence).

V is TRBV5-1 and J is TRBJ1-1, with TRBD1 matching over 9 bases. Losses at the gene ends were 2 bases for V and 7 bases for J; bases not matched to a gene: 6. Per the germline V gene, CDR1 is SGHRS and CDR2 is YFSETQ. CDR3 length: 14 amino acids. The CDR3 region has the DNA TGCGCCAGCAGCTTAGGGAGGACAGGGGATGAAGCTTTCTTT. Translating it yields CASSLGRTGDEAFF.

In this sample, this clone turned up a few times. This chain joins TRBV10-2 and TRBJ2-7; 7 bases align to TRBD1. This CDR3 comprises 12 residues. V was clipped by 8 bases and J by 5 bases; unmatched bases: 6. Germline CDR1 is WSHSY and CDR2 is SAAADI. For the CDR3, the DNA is TGCGCCAGCTCAGAGGGGGCAAACGAGCAGTACTTC. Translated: CASSEGANEQYF.

For the CDR3, the DNA is TGTGCCAGCAGCTTACGGACAGGGGGTTTCAATCAGCCCCAGCATTTT. Translated, it gives CASSLRTGGFNQPQHF. The chain recombines TRBV7-2 with TRBJ1-5; TRBD1 matches at 10 bases. From germline, CDR1 is SGHTA and CDR2 FQGNSA. The CDR3 loop spans 16 amino acids. J gave up 3 bases and V 2 bases, and 4 bases lay outside the gene matches.

CDR3 amino acids: CASSLDGGSGQPQHF. The CDR3 nucleotides read TGCGCCAGCAGCTTGGATGGGGGGAGCGGGCAGCCCCAGCATTTT. The chain carries TRBV5-1 and TRBJ1-5, with a weak D call TRBD1 (5 bases). CDR1 and CDR2 from the germline V gene are SGHRS and YFSETQ. V lost 0 bases and J 7 bases, leaving 14 bases between the germline ends. CDR3 length equals 15 residues. The full variable domain, completed using reference TRBV5-1 and TRBJ1-5, is KAGVTQTPRYLIKTRGQQVTLSCSPISGHRSVSWYQQTPGQGLQFLFEYFSETQRNKGNFPGRFSGRQFSNSRSEMNVSTLELGDSALYLCASSLDGGSGQPQHFGDGTRLSIL.

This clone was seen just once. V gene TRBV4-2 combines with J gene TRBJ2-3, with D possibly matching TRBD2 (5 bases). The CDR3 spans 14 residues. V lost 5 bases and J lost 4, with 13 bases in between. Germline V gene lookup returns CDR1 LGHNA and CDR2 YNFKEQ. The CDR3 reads CASSGGQEADTQYF. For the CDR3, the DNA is TGTGCCAGCAGCGGAGGTCAGGAGGCAGATACGCAGTATTTT.

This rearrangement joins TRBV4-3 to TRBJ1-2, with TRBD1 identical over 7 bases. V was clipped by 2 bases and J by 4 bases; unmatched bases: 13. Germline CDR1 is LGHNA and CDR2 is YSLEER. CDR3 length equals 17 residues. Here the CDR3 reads CASSQPSTGTTPYGYTF. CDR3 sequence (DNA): TGCGCCAGCAGCCAACCTTCGACAGGGACCACGCCCTATGGCTACACCTTC.

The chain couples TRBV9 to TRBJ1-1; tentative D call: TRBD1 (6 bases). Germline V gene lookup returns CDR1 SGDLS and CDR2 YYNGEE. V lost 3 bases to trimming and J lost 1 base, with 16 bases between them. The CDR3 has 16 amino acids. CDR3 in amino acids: CASSAGDTQENTEAFF. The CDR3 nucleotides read TGTGCCAGCAGCGCTGGGGACACCCAGGAGAACACTGAAGCTTTCTTT.

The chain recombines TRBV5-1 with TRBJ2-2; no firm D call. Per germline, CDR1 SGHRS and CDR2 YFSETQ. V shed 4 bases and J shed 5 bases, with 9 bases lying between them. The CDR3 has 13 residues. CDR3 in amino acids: CASSKELTGELFF. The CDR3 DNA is TGCGCCAGCAGCAAGGAGCTAACCGGGGAGCTGTTTTTT.

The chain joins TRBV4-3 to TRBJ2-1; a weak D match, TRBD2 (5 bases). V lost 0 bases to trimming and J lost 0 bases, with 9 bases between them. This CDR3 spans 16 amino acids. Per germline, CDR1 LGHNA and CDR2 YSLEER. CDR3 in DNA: TGCGCCAGCAGCCAAGATCGAGGGAGCTCCTACAATGAGCAGTTCTTC. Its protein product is CASSQDRGSSYNEQFF.

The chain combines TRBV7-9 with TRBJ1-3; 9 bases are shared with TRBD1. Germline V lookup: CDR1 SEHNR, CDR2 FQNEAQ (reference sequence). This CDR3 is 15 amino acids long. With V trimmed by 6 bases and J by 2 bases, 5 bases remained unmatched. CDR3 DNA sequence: TGTGCCAGCAGAAAAACAGGGGGCACTGGAAACACCATATATTTT. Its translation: CASRKTGGTGNTIYF.

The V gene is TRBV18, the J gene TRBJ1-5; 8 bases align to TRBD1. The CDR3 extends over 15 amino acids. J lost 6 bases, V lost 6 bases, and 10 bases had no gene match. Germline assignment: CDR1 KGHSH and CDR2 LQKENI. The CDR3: CASSEGQGVGQPQHF. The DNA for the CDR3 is TGTGCCAGCTCGGAAGGACAGGGTGTGGGTCAGCCCCAGCATTTT.

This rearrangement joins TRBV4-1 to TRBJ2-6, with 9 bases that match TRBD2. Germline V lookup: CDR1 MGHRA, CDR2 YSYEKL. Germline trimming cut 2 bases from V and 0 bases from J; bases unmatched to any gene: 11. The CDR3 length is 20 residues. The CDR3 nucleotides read TGCGCCAGCAGCCAAATCCCTAGCGGGACCCAAAGCTCTGGGGCCAACGTCCTGACTTTC. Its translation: CASSQIPSGTQSSGANVLTF.